Listed below are T cell receptor beta chains from one sample, sequenced in a study of OX40 agonist ivuxolimab in advanced cancers. Assay used: immunoSEQ multiplex PCR; TCRdb lists only in-frame clones, some missing. The repertoire holds 37,000 or so clones, with more than 85% as singletons. Material: CD4+ or CD8+ T cells sorted from blood, obtained in a trial of the OX40 agonist ivuxolimab. All receptors come from an adult with an advanced solid tumor such as melanoma, head and neck, liver or kidney cancer. Both conserved end residues are part of each CDR3. D genes are given only for firm matches.

j_call: TRBJ2-2; v_call: TRBV7-9; d_call: TRBD1; cdr3_aa: CASSSTTGGDTGELFF
j_call: .; v_call: TRBV19; d_call: TRBD1; cdr3_aa: CASSPGTAYEQYF
j_call: TRBJ1-5; v_call: TRBV4-1; d_call: .; cdr3_aa: CASSQADPGNGDQPQHF
j_call: TRBJ1-1; v_call: TRBV11-2; d_call: TRBD1; cdr3_aa: CASSHRQGWGTEAFF
j_call: TRBJ2-1; v_call: TRBV27; d_call: .; cdr3_aa: CASSLANSYNEQFF
j_call: TRBJ2-7; v_call: TRBV2; d_call: .; cdr3_aa: CASGRGAYEQYF
j_call: TRBJ2-5; v_call: TRBV13; d_call: TRBD1; cdr3_aa: CASSYDREETQYF
j_call: TRBJ2-7; v_call: TRBV6-5; d_call: .; cdr3_aa: CASSFGLHSHEQYF
j_call: TRBJ2-7; v_call: TRBV6-6; d_call: TRBD1; cdr3_aa: CASRLTDRGYEQYF
j_call: TRBJ1-1; v_call: TRBV9; d_call: TRBD1; cdr3_aa: CASSATDRMNTEAFF
j_call: TRBJ2-2; v_call: TRBV2; d_call: .; cdr3_aa: CASKKETGELFF
j_call: TRBJ2-4; v_call: TRBV6-1; d_call: .; cdr3_aa: CASSTVMDIQYF
j_call: TRBJ2-3; v_call: TRBV4-1; d_call: .; cdr3_aa: CASSQDPGSDTQYF
j_call: TRBJ2-7; v_call: TRBV30; d_call: .; cdr3_aa: CAWSVGQFYEQYF
j_call: TRBJ2-2; v_call: TRBV15; d_call: .; cdr3_aa: CATSRYNEGANTGELFF
j_call: TRBJ2-1; v_call: TRBV5-4; d_call: .; cdr3_aa: CASSPSGNEQFF
j_call: TRBJ2-5; v_call: TRBV6-5; d_call: .; cdr3_aa: CASSPYRERRETQYF
j_call: TRBJ2-7; v_call: TRBV4-1; d_call: TRBD1; cdr3_aa: CASSQERQGSYEQYF
j_call: TRBJ2-1; v_call: TRBV5-1; d_call: .; cdr3_aa: CASSLRDNEQFF
j_call: TRBJ2-1; v_call: TRBV6-5; d_call: .; cdr3_aa: CASSYGPGYNEQFF
j_call: TRBJ2-6; v_call: TRBV30; d_call: .; cdr3_aa: CAWSVLRAGVGANVLTF
j_call: TRBJ2-1; v_call: TRBV4-3; d_call: TRBD1; cdr3_aa: CASSQGQGHYEQFF
j_call: TRBJ2-1; v_call: TRBV5-1; d_call: .; cdr3_aa: CASSLSRGTYNEQFF
j_call: TRBJ1-5; v_call: TRBV19; d_call: .; cdr3_aa: CASSIVQNSNQPQHF
j_call: TRBJ2-7; v_call: TRBV11-1; d_call: .; cdr3_aa: CASSLEWSEQYF
j_call: TRBJ1-5; v_call: TRBV19; d_call: .; cdr3_aa: CASSIRDSNQPQHF
j_call: TRBJ2-3; v_call: TRBV2; d_call: TRBD2; cdr3_aa: CASSGAGQDTQYF
j_call: TRBJ2-2; v_call: TRBV6-1; d_call: .; cdr3_aa: CASSLLRDGWGELFF